These 29 T cell receptor beta chains came from one sample sequenced in a study of cytomegalovirus exposure and HLA in healthy donors. With 60 Vbeta and 13 Jbeta primers, the PCR was carried out. Generated by immunoSEQ multiplex PCR, the TCRdb table keeps only in-frame clones and is missing some. Here the sample spans 150,000 to 200,000 clones, about 75% being singletons. Source material: PBMCs. The receptor set was obtained from a man between 50 and 59 years old in good health and CMV-seropositive.

This clone was picked up a small number of times. This rearrangement joins TRBV19 to TRBJ1-1; D gene unclear. Deletions cut 1 base from V and 7 bases from J, with 10 bases between. The length of the CDR3 is 13 residues. Germline CDR1 is LNHDA and CDR2 is SQIVND (reference sequence). The CDR3 region is CASSIGQAFEAFF. The CDR3 bases are TGTGCCAGTAGTATAGGGCAGGCCTTTGAAGCTTTCTTT.

CDR3 protein: CASSSPAAGLAELFF. The CDR3 DNA reads as TGTGCCAGCAGTTCCCCCGCGGCCGGCCTTGCGGAACTGTTTTTT. The chain links TRBV27 to TRBJ1-4; no clear D gene. The CDR3 extends over 15 amino acids. CDR1 is MNHEY, CDR2 SMNVEV, per germline (reference sequence). The germline V and J ends were trimmed by 4 bases and 12 bases, with 21 bases remaining between them. The full variable domain, with the rest looked up from reference TRBV27 and TRBJ1-4, is EAQVTQNPRYLITVTGKKLTVTCSQNMNHEYMSWYRQDPGLGLRQIYYSMNVEVTDKGDVPEGYKVSRKEKRNFPLILESPSPNQTSLYFCASSSPAAGLAELFFGSGTQLSVL.

The chain combines TRBV6-1 with TRBJ1-2; 8 nucleotides line up with TRBD1. V lost 2 bases and J lost 4; bases outside the gene matches: 6. The germline V gene encodes CDR1 MNHNS and CDR2 SASEGT. The CDR3 is 15 residues long. This CDR3 reads CASSEWQGAVYGYTF. Written as DNA, the CDR3 is TGTGCCAGCAGTGAATGGCAGGGGGCAGTCTATGGCTACACCTTC.

The chain links TRBV20-1 to TRBJ1-2, with 9 bases that match TRBD1. The CDR3 extends over 11 amino acids. J gave up 10 bases and V 4 bases, and 4 bases lay outside the gene matches. From germline, CDR1 is DFQATT and CDR2 SNEGSKA (reference sequence). The CDR3 coding sequence is TGCAGTGCTACCCGGGACAGGGACTACACCTTC. Translated, it gives CSATRDRDYTF.

This clone was recorded only once. This chain links TRBV5-1 with TRBJ2-1; TRBD1 matches 7 bases. V lost 0 bases, J lost 7 bases, and 13 bases stayed unmatched. Germline V CDR1 and CDR2: SGHRS, YFSETQ. The CDR3 sequence is 17 residues long. CDR3 in amino acids: CASSLGVSAGGGNEQFF. In DNA, the CDR3 is TGCGCCAGCAGCTTGGGGGTTTCGGCAGGGGGTGGGAATGAGCAGTTCTTC.

J is TRBJ2-5 and V is TRBV4-1; the match to TRBD2 covers 12 bases. Looked up from germline, CDR1 is MGHRA and CDR2 is YSYEKL. The CDR3 covers 18 residues. Trimming at V came to 7 bases and at J to 1 base, leaving 13 bases not matched to a gene. This chain's CDR3 is CASTHLAGGAASQETQYF. The CDR3 nucleotides are TGCGCCAGCACCCATCTAGCGGGGGGGGCCGCCTCCCAAGAGACCCAGTACTTC.

This clone was seen once. The rearrangement uses TRBV12-1 and TRBJ2-7; the table assigns TRBD1, which was not confirmed against the DNA. TRBV12-1 is shown as a pseudogene. The CDR3 sequence is 11 residues long. CDR3 coding DNA: TGTGCCAGCCCCAGGGCATACGAGCAGTACGTC. Translation: CASPRAYEQYV.

Here the CDR3 reads CASSQVGTGVGGYTF. The CDR3 coding sequence is TGCGCCAGCAGCCAAGTAGGGACAGGGGTAGGTGGCTACACCTTC. The rearrangement links TRBV4-1 to TRBJ1-2; TRBD1 agrees at 10 bases. The CDR3 extends over 15 amino acids. Germline lookup yields CDR1 MGHRA and CDR2 YSYEKL. Trimming cost V 1 base and J 7 bases; bases outside gene matches: 6.

This chain joins TRBV9 and TRBJ2-1; weak D call: TRBD1 (6 bases). CDR1 and CDR2 (germline): SGDLS, YYNGEE. The V end lost 0 bases, the J end lost 9 bases, and 13 bases lay between the germline ends. The CDR3 is 14 amino acids. The CDR3 DNA reads as TGTGCCAGCAGCGTAGATGGGGGCACGGCTGAGCAGTTCTTC. Protein product: CASSVDGGTAEQFF. Using reference TRBV9 and TRBJ2-1 for the parts outside the CDR3, the full variable domain is DSGVTQTPKHLITATGQRVTLRCSPRSGDLSVYWYQQSLDQGLQFLIQYYNGEERAKGNILERFSAQQFPDLHSELNLSSLELGDSALYFCASSVDGGTAEQFFGPGTRLTVL.

The gene calls are TRBV25-1 and TRBJ1-3; no firm D call. V was cut by 7 bases and J by 0 bases, with 4 bases left in between. This CDR3 has 12 amino acids. CDR1 is MGHDK and CDR2 is SYGVNS in the germline V gene. CDR3 loop: CASMSSGNTIYF. The CDR3 coding sequence is TGTGCCAGCATGAGCTCTGGAAACACCATATATTTT.

The chain is built from TRBV19 and TRBJ2-3, with 9 bases matching TRBD1. V was clipped by 4 bases and J by 4 bases; unmatched bases: 6. The CDR3 contains 15 residues. In germline, CDR1 is LNHDA, CDR2 SQIVND (reference sequence). The CDR3 loop reads CASSTQGAVADTQYF. CDR3 nucleotide sequence: TGTGCCAGTAGTACACAGGGGGCGGTGGCAGATACGCAGTATTTT.

J is TRBJ2-7 and V is TRBV18, with 7 bases lining up with TRBD1. Germline CDR1 and CDR2: KGHSH and LQKENI. With 5 bases clipped from V and 0 bases from J, the junction kept 7 bases outside the gene matches. This CDR3 contains 15 residues. CDR3 loop: CASSVQGRYSYEQYF. The CDR3 DNA reads TGTGCCAGCTCAGTACAGGGGCGGTACTCCTACGAGCAGTACTTC.

The chain has TRBV27 and TRBJ1-2; 10 bases map to TRBD1. The CDR3 covers 15 residues. Trimming removed 6 bases from V and 8 bases from J; junction bases left unmatched: 12. CDR1 and CDR2 (germline): MNHEY, SMNVEV (reference sequence). DNA of the CDR3: TGTGCCAGCAGCCGATTAGGGGACAGGGGTGAAGGCTACACCTTC. Protein: CASSRLGDRGEGYTF.

The chain links TRBV5-1 to TRBJ2-5, with 7 bases aligning to TRBD1. Germline-derived CDR1 and CDR2 are SGHRS and YFSETQ. This CDR3 has 14 residues. V trimming: 4 bases; J trimming: 2 bases; junction bases outside the gene matches: 5. CDR3 protein: CASSGGQLQETQYF. The CDR3 DNA reads as TGCGCCAGCAGCGGGGGACAGTTACAAGAGACCCAGTACTTC.

Remarks on this clone: This CDR3 is also generated by other DNA sequences in the sample. The chain recombines TRBV7-3 with TRBJ1-1, with a possible D match to TRBD1 (6 bases). The germline V gene encodes CDR1 SGHTA and CDR2 FQGTGA. The CDR3 loop spans 16 amino acids. V was shortened by 0 bases and J by 1 base, with 12 bases between the two germline ends. In nucleotides, the CDR3 is TGTGCCAGCAGCTTAACGGGGACCAGGGGGAACACTGAAGCTTTCTTT. Translation: CASSLTGTRGNTEAFF.

The chain is built from TRBV6-6 and TRBJ2-2; perhaps TRBD2 as D (6 bases). CDR3 length: 14 amino acids. The germline CDR1 and CDR2 sequences are MNHNY and SVGAGI (reference sequence). Trimming took off 6 bases at V and 4 bases at J, with 12 bases between the two ends. CDR3 in amino acids: CASRTTEGTGELFF. CDR3 bases: TGTGCCAGCAGGACGACGGAGGGCACCGGGGAGCTGTTTTTT.

This clone appeared a few times. The J gene is TRBJ1-4, the V gene TRBV5-1; no firm D call. Germline V gene lookup returns CDR1 SGHRS and CDR2 YFSETQ. The germline V and J ends were trimmed by 3 bases and 5 bases, with 5 bases remaining between them. The CDR3 length is 12 residues. CDR3 in amino acids: CASSYGNEKLFF. CDR3 coding DNA: TGCGCCAGCAGCTACGGGAATGAAAAACTGTTTTTT.

The chain recombines TRBV5-1 with TRBJ2-5, with 7 bases lining up with TRBD1. J was trimmed by 1 base and V by 1 base; bases with no gene match: 4. Per germline, CDR1 SGHRS and CDR2 YFSETQ. The CDR3 totals 15 residues. The CDR3 region has the DNA TGCGCCAGCAGCTTGACAGGGGCGTCCCAAGAGACCCAGTACTTC. Its protein is CASSLTGASQETQYF.

The rearrangement joins TRBV18 to TRBJ2-7, with TRBD2 matching over 12 bases. Germline CDR1 is KGHSH and CDR2 is LQKENI. The CDR3 has 15 amino acids. After removal of 5 bases from V and 1 base from J, the junction contained 3 bases not matched to a gene. DNA for the CDR3: TGTGCCAGCTCAGCTAGCGGGGGGGCTTCCTACGAGCAGTACGTC. This translates into CASSASGGASYEQYV.

The CDR3 DNA sequence: TGTGCCAGCAGTGGTGGGTTAGGACAGGGTAACTATGGCTACACCTTC. Protein product: CASSGGLGQGNYGYTF. J is TRBJ1-2 and V is TRBV2; 8 bases are a match to TRBD1. Germline CDR1 reads SNHLY; CDR2 reads FYNNEI. CDR3 length: 16 amino acids. Trimming took 4 bases from V and 1 from J; bases not matched to a gene: 8.

This clone was detected only a few times. This same CDR3 is encoded by further DNA sequences in the sample. This chain uses TRBV18 with TRBJ2-7; perhaps TRBD1 as D (6 bases). Trimming removed 3 bases at V and 3 bases at J, with 9 bases between. Germline V lookup: CDR1 KGHSH, CDR2 LQKENI. The CDR3 loop spans 13 amino acids. Here the CDR3 reads CASSPATGYEQYF. DNA of the CDR3: TGTGCCAGCTCACCTGCGACAGGCTACGAGCAGTACTTC.

The chain recombines TRBV19 with TRBJ1-4; 7 nucleotides line up with TRBD1. CDR1 and CDR2 (germline): LNHDA, SQIVND (reference sequence). V was clipped by 5 bases and J by 3 bases; unmatched bases: 9. CDR3 length: 16 amino acids. The CDR3 region is CASSSGSGTANEKLFF. The DNA for the CDR3 is TGTGCCAGTAGTTCCGGCTCAGGGACAGCTAATGAAAAACTGTTTTTT.

This CDR3 is CASSSRRDRNGNTIYF. DNA of the CDR3: TGTGCCAGCAGCTCCCGACGGGACAGAAATGGAAACACCATATATTTT. The chain has TRBV9 and TRBJ1-3, with TRBD1 identical over 7 bases. The CDR3 totals 16 residues. Germline V lookup: CDR1 SGDLS, CDR2 YYNGEE. The V and J ends lost 4 bases and 3 bases, in that order; junction bases with no gene match: 10.

The V call is TRBV4-1, the J call TRBJ2-1; 14 bases align to TRBD2. J gave up 2 bases and V 0 bases, and 6 bases lay outside the gene matches. Germline-derived CDR1 and CDR2 are MGHRA and YSYEKL. The CDR3 runs to 19 residues. The CDR3 sequence: CASSQDTRTSGGPYNEQFF. CDR3 coding DNA: TGCGCCAGCAGCCAAGATACCCGGACTAGCGGGGGGCCCTACAATGAGCAGTTCTTC.

The rearrangement links TRBV27 to TRBJ1-1; D is perhaps TRBD1 (5 bases). Looked up from germline, CDR1 is MNHEY and CDR2 is SMNVEV (reference sequence). CDR3 length: 15 residues. Trimming stripped 1 base from V and 6 bases from J, with 15 bases between. The CDR3 loop reads CASSLYPGGVAEAFF. CDR3 nucleotides: TGTGCCAGCAGTTTATACCCCGGAGGGGTGGCTGAAGCTTTCTTT.

The V and J genes are TRBV5-1 and TRBJ1-1, with D possibly TRBD1 on 5 matching bases. The CDR3 has 13 residues. The germline V gene encodes CDR1 SGHRS and CDR2 YFSETQ. Trimming left V 5 bases short and J 5 bases short, with 13 bases between. CDR3 in DNA: TGCGCCAGCAGGGATGCAGGGAAGACTGAAGCTTTCTTT. It codes for CASRDAGKTEAFF. Drawing the rest from reference TRBV5-1 and TRBJ1-1, the complete variable domain is KAGVTQTPRYLIKTRGQQVTLSCSPISGHRSVSWYQQTPGQGLQFLFEYFSETQRNKGNFPGRFSGRQFSNSRSEMNVSTLELGDSALYLCASRDAGKTEAFFGQGTRLTVV.

The genes are TRBV7-9 and TRBJ2-3; tentative D call: TRBD2 (6 bases). The V gene's germline CDR1 is SEHNR and CDR2 FQNEAQ (reference sequence). The CDR3 has 14 amino acids. Trimming removed 0 bases at V and 4 bases at J, with 8 bases between. CDR3 nucleotide sequence: TGTGCCAGCAGCTTAGCGCGGGGCGCAGATACGCAGTATTTT. Its protein is CASSLARGADTQYF. Full variable domain (missing parts from reference TRBV7-9 and TRBJ2-3): DTGVSQNPRHKITKRGQNVTFRCDPISEHNRLYWYRQTLGQGPEFLTYFQNEAQLEKSRLLSDRFSAERPKGSFSTLEIQRTEQGDSAMYLCASSLARGADTQYFGPGTRLTVL.

This clone was counted a few times. The rearrangement uses TRBV7-9 and TRBJ1-2; D not resolved. V shed 4 bases and J shed 1 base, with 7 bases lying between them. Germline V gene sequence: CDR1 SEHNR, CDR2 FQNEAQ (reference sequence). The CDR3 loop spans 13 amino acids. The CDR3 spells CASSYVSNYGYTF. CDR3 DNA sequence: TGTGCCAGCAGCTACGTCAGTAACTATGGCTACACCTTC. The full variable domain, in which reference TRBV7-9 and TRBJ1-2 provide the parts outside the CDR3, is DTGVSQNPRHKITKRGQNVTFRCDPISEHNRLYWYRQTLGQGPEFLTYFQNEAQLEKSRLLSDRFSAERPKGSFSTLEIQRTEQGDSAMYLCASSYVSNYGYTFGSGTRLTVV.

The chain couples TRBV28 to TRBJ1-5; no firm D call. Germline V lookup: CDR1 MDHEN, CDR2 SYDVKM. The CDR3 sequence is 12 residues long. V lost 6 bases and J lost 9, with 12 bases in between. CDR3 region: CASSQTKRPQHF. The CDR3 DNA reads TGTGCCAGCAGCCAAACAAAGCGGCCCCAGCATTTT.